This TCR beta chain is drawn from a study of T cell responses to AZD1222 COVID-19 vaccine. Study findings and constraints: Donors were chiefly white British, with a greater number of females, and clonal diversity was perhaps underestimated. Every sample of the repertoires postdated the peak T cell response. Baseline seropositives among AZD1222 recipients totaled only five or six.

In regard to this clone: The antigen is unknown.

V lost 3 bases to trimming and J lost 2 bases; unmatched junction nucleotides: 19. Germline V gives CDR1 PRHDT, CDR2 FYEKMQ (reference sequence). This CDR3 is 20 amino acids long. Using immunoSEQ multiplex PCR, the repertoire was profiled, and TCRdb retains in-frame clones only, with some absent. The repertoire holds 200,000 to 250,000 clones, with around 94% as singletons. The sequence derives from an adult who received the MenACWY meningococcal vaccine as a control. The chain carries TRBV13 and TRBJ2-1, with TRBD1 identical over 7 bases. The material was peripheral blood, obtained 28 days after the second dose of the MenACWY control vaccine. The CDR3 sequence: CASSFSRGLGAIYAYNEQFF. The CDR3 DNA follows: TGTGCCAGCAGCTTTTCCAGGGGGTTGGGAGCGATATACGCCTACAATGAGCAGTTCTTC. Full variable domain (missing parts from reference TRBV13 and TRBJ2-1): AAGVIQSPRHLIKEKRETATLKCYPIPRHDTVYWYQQGPGQDPQFLISFYEKMQSDKGSIPDRFSAQQFSDYHSELNMSSLELGDSALYFCASSFSRGLGAIYAYNEQFFGPGTRLTVL.